Listed here is a single T cell receptor beta chain. There are 15 residues in the CDR3. Germline CDR1 and CDR2: LNHNV and YYDKDF (reference sequence). Trimming stripped 0 bases from V and 2 bases from J, with 11 bases between. This specimen belongs to a study of blood T cells in healthy people across ages. Sample-barcoded 5' priming and a J-beta primer mix drove a second PCR of 7 to 11 cycles. TCRdb re-analysed the 5' RACE reads in MiXCR, keeping a single row per CDR3 protein. This sample has about 830,000 distinct CDR3 sequences, with 62% found just once. Sequencing input: blood. The V gene is TRBV15, the J gene TRBJ2-7; tentative D call: TRBD2 (6 bases). The receptor comes from a man aged 30 to 45 in good health. For the CDR3, the DNA is TGTGCCACCAGCAGAGATTTGGGAGGACCCTACGAGCAGTACTTC. It translates to CATSRDLGGPYEQYF.